This T cell receptor beta chain originates from a study of molecular identifiers for immune sequencing clone quantification. The CDR3 has 18 residues. After removal of 3 bases from V and 2 bases from J, the junction contained 13 bases not matched to a gene. Per germline, CDR1 DFQATT and CDR2 SNEGSKA (reference sequence). Naive CD8 T cells were picked out by sorting for CD8+CD4-CCR7+CD45RA+. This clonotype was counted a few times. Antigen unknown. Study-level points and caveats: It was shown that clones above 20 RNA copies held over 99% of effector molecules, but under 1% in naive cells. Detecting spiked Jurkat TCR RNA from one cell among around 950,000 naive cells was reportedly possible.

Via MiXCR, TCRdb re-called the PCR reads, giving one row per CDR3 protein. The table has approximately 590,000 distinct CDR3 sequences, 25% seen once. Sequences were obtained from naive CD8+ T cells from blood, with Jurkat cell RNA spiked in. Specified subset: FACS-sorted CD8+CD4-CCR7+CD45RA+ naive T cells. The V and J genes are TRBV20-1 and TRBJ2-5, with 12 bases identical to TRBD2. The sequence came from a human donor in good health. Some libraries in this study had Jurkat cell RNA spiked in. Here the CDR3 DNA reads TGCAGTGCTAGGGGACTAGCGGGTGCGGGAGTCGTTCAAGAGACCCAGTACTTC. Amino acids: CSARGLAGAGVVQETQYF.